This passage covers 3 T cell receptor beta chains from one sample sequenced in a study of blood T cell repertoires in COVID-19. The method was immunoSEQ multiplex PCR; TCRdb's version includes in-frame clones alone and lacks a portion of them. The sample includes tens of thousands of clones, 65% to 85% seen only once; the top ten take around 27%. The sequencing input was peripheral blood. The receptors originated from a human donor in a cohort sampled during active COVID-19.

The DNA for the CDR3 is TGTGCCAGCAGCCAAACCCCTAGGGGGCTCGCTGAAGCTTTCTTT. This encodes CASSQTPRGLAEAFF. The chain is built from TRBV28 and TRBJ1-1; 7 positions agree with TRBD1. Germline CDR1 MDHEN, CDR2 SYDVKM. V trimming: 6 bases; J trimming: 6 bases; junction bases outside the gene matches: 13. This CDR3 spans 15 amino acids.

This clone was recorded a few times. V usage is TRBV6-1 and J usage is TRBJ2-2; TRBD1 agrees at 9 bases. Germline V CDR1 and CDR2: MNHNS, SASEGT. The CDR3 consists of 17 residues. V shed 0 bases, J shed 13 bases, and the junction held 15 bases outside the gene matches. Here the CDR3 DNA reads TGTGCCAGCAGTGAAGCGAGTCCGGGACAGGGAGGGTACGGGCTGTTTTTT. This translates into CASSEASPGQGGYGLFF.

This clone was picked up one time. The gene calls are TRBV19 and TRBJ1-6; TRBD1 agrees at 11 bases. From germline, CDR1 is LNHDA and CDR2 SQIVND (reference sequence). The J segment lost 10 bases and the V segment lost 3 bases, leaving 2 bases of the junction unmatched. The CDR3 runs to 14 residues. In DNA form, the CDR3 reads TGTGCCAGTAGTATTGGACAGGGGGCATCACCCCTCCACTTT. This sequence encodes CASSIGQGASPLHF.